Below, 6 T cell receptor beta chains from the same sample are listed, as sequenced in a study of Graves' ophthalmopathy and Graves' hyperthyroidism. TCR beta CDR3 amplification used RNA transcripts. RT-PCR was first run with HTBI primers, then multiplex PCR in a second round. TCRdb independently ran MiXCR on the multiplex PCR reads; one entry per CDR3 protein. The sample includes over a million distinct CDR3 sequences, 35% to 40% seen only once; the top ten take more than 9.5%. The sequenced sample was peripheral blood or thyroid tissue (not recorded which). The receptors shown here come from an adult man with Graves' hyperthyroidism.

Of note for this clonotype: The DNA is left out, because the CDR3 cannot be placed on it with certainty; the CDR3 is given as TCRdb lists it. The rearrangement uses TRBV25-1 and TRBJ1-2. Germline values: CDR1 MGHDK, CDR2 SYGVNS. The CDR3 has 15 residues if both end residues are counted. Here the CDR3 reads CACSARSGTDYGYTF.

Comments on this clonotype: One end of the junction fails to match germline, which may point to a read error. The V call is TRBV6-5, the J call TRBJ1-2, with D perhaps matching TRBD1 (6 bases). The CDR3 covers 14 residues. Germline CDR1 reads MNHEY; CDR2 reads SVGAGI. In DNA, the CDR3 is TGTGCCAGCAGTTACCAAGGACAGTATTATGGCTACACCTTT. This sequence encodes CASSYQGQYYGYTF.

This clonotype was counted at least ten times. The CDR3 coding sequence is TGTGCCAGCAGTACTAGTTCCGGGGAGCTGTTTTTT. Translating gives CASSTSSGELFF. The chain employs TRBV9 and TRBJ2-2; weak D call: TRBD2 (5 bases). Trimming stripped 5 bases from V and 6 bases from J, with 8 bases between. CDR1 is SGDLS and CDR2 is YYNGEE in the germline V gene. This CDR3 spans 12 amino acids.

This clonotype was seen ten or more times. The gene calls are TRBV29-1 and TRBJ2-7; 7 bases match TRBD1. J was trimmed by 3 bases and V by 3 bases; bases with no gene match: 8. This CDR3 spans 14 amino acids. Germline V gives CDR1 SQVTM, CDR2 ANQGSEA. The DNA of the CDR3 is TGCAGCGTTGAGAAGACAGGGACAAACTACGAGCAGTACTTC. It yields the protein CSVEKTGTNYEQYF.

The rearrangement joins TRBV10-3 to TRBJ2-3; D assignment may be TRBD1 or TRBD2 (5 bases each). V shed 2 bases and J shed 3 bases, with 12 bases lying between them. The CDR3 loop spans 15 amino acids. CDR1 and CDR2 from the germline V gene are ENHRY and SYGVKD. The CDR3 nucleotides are TGTGCCATCAGTGAGGACCCTGGGGGTACAGATACGCAGTATTTT. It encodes CAISEDPGGTDTQYF.

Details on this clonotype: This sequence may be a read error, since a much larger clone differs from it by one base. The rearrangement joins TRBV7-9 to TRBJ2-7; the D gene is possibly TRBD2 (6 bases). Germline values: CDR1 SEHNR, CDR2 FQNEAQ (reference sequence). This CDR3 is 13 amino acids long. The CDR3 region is CASSLFGGGEQHF. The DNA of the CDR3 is TGTGCCAGCAGCTTATTTGGGGGAGGCGAGCAGCACTTC.